This TCR beta chain was identified in a study of breast tumors, draining lymph nodes, adjacent tissues. The study's findings and limits: Findings are consistent with lymph node origin and intratumoral expansion of most tumor T cells.

Axillary draining lymph nodes of breast cancer patients supplied the node samples. Germline V gene lookup returns CDR1 SGDLS and CDR2 YYNGEE. V lost 6 bases and J lost 4; bases outside the gene matches: 11. This CDR3 has 15 residues. This clonotype was detected once. The target antigen is unknown. TCRdb used MiXCR to reprocess the multiplex PCR reads, holding one entry per CDR3 protein. This table has hundreds of thousands of distinct CDR3 sequences, roughly 30% appearing once. This receptor was obtained from a female donor with breast cancer. Some clones in this sample may be carry-over from other donors' samples. The sequenced sample was axillary lymph node tissue. The chain employs TRBV9 and TRBJ2-3; 7 bases are a match to TRBD2. Here the CDR3 reads CASTRSGVSADTQYF. CDR3 nucleotides: TGTGCCAGCACCCGCAGCGGGGTTAGCGCAGATACGCAGTATTTT.